This T cell receptor (beta chain) stems from a study of blood T cell repertoires in COVID-19. About the study: Italy, Spain and the United States were the sources of the convalescent and acute COVID-19 samples. PBMCs, B-cell-depleted T cells, or T cells provided the cDNA or gDNA that made up the material.

As processed by the authors: Using reference gene primer amplification, nucleated cell counts were estimated. Some clones are missing from TCRdb's copy, which holds only in-frame ones; the method was immunoSEQ multiplex PCR. V and J calls and clone size are given by that table; D and trimming were obtained from the DNA. The data show just over 300,000 clones, about nine tenths seen once. Germline CDR1 and CDR2: MDHEN and SYDVKM. There are 14 residues in the CDR3. V lost 3 bases to trimming and J lost 9 bases; unmatched junction nucleotides: 5. Material: peripheral blood. The J gene is TRBJ1-3, the V gene TRBV28; 10 bases line up with TRBD1. The source is a woman between 25 and 40 years old with COVID-19, enrolled during active disease. The CDR3 nucleotides are TGTGCCAGCAGTTTCGGGGGACAGGGGCTCACCATATATTTT. Encoded protein: CASSFGGQGLTIYF. The variable domain in full, with the rest retrieved from reference TRBV28 and TRBJ1-3, is DVKVTQSSRYLVKRTGEKVFLECVQDMDHENMFWYRQDPGLGLRLIYFSYDVKMKEKGDIPEGYSVSREKKERFSLILESASTNQTSMYLCASSFGGQGLTIYFGEGSWLTVV.